This T cell receptor beta chain was captured in a study of cytomegalovirus exposure and HLA in healthy donors. This PCR relied on a set of 60 Vbeta primers and 13 Jbeta primers. Some clones are missing from TCRdb's copy, which holds only in-frame ones; the method was immunoSEQ multiplex PCR. The sample holds under 200,000 clones; 82% are singletons and the top ten take about 0.89%. The CDR3 contains 15 residues. CDR1 SGHNT and CDR2 YENEEA come from the germline V gene. Trimming removed 2 bases from V and 6 bases from J, with 15 bases in between. The J gene is TRBJ2-3, the V gene TRBV11-3; tentatively, D is TRBD2 (5 bases). Sequenced: PBMCs. The TCR was taken from a girl aged 2 to 9 in good health and CMV-seropositive. In nucleotides, the CDR3 is TGTGCCAGCAGCTTATACGCTAGAGGGTTGGATACGCAGTATTTT. Protein sequence: CASSLYARGLDTQYF.